Presented here are 4 T cell receptor beta chains from one specimen sequenced in a study of blood T cell repertoires in COVID-19. The assay was immunoSEQ multiplex PCR, and TCRdb's table has in-frame clones only and misses some. This sample has about 370,000 clones; 89% occur once, and the top ten carry around 2.8%. The sequencing input was peripheral blood. These TCRs come from a woman aged 25 to 39 with COVID-19, enrolled during active disease.

The chain recombines TRBV6-5 with TRBJ1-1; tentative D call: TRBD1 (6 bases). The V and J ends lost 6 bases and 1 base respectively, with 12 bases between them. This CDR3 has 14 residues. Germline values: CDR1 MNHEY, CDR2 SVGAGI. The CDR3, as DNA: TGTGCCAGCAGCGGGACAAATACGAACACTGAAGCTTTCTTT. Residues: CASSGTNTNTEAFF.

The rearrangement uses TRBV18 and TRBJ1-1; unclear D gene. This CDR3 is 15 amino acids long. Trimming took 3 bases from V and 2 from J, leaving 13 bases between them. Germline assignment: CDR1 KGHSH and CDR2 LQKENI. For the CDR3, the DNA is TGTGCCAGCTCACCTGAACGTGCGTCAAACACTGAAGCTTTCTTT. Its protein product is CASSPERASNTEAFF.

The V gene is TRBV24-1, the J gene TRBJ2-3; 7 positions agree with TRBD2. This CDR3 is 18 amino acids long. Germline assignment: CDR1 KGHDR and CDR2 SFDVKD. After removal of 4 bases from V and 1 base from J, the junction contained 13 bases not matched to a gene. The DNA of the CDR3 is TGTGCCACCAGTGACTCGGGGAGGGAGGAAGGCCGCACAGATACGCAGTATTTT. Translating gives CATSDSGREEGRTDTQYF.

CDR3 in DNA: TGCGCCAGCAGTGTTCGGGGAACTGAAGCTTTCTTT. Translated: CASSVRGTEAFF. This chain connects TRBV10-2 to TRBJ1-1; no definite D call. CDR3 length equals 12 residues. Between the trimmed V and J ends, which lost 4 bases and 5 bases, there was a span of 8 bases. Germline V gene lookup returns CDR1 WSHSY and CDR2 SAAADI.